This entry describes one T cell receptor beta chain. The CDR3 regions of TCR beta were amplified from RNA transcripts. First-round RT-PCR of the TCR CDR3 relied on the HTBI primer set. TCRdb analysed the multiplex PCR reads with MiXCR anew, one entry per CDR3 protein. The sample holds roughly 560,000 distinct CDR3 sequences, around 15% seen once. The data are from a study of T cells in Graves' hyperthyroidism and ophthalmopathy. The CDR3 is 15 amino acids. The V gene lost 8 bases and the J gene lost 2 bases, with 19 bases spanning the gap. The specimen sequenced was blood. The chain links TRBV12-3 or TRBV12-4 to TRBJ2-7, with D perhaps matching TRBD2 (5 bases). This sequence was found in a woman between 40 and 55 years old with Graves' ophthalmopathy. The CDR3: CASLVPGNPTYEQYF. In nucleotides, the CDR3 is TGTGCCAGCCTCGTACCGGGGAACCCGACCTACGAGCAGTACTTC.